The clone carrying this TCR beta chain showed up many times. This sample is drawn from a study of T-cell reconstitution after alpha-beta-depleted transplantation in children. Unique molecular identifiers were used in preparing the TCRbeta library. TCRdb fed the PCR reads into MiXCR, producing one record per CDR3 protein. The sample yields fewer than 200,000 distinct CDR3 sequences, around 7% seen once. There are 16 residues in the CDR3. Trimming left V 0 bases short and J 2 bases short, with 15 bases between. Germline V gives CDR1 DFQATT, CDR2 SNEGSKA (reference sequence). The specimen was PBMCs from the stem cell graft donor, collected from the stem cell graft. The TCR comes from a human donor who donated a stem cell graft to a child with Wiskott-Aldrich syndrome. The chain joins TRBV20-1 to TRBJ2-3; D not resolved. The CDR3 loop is CSARDPQVPSTDTQYF. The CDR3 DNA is TGCAGTGCTAGAGATCCCCAGGTACCCTCCACAGATACGCAGTATTTT.